Shown below are 4 T cell receptor beta chains from a single sample sequenced in a study of cytomegalovirus exposure and HLA in healthy donors. Primers: 60 Vbeta forward and 13 Jbeta reverse. Repertoires were generated with immunoSEQ multiplex PCR, while TCRdb's copy carries only in-frame clones and drops some. The sample has about 97,000 clones, around 80% seen once; the top ten hold 4.5% to 6.5%. Sequencing was carried out using PBMCs. These receptors were taken from a man aged 35 to 55 in good health and CMV-seropositive.

The gene calls are TRBV11-2 and TRBJ2-7; maybe TRBD1 (5 bases). V was trimmed by 5 bases and J by 2 bases, leaving 13 bases between them. The CDR3 has 14 residues. Germline V CDR1 and CDR2: SGHAT, FQNNGV. The DNA for the CDR3 is TGTGCCAGCAGCCCCCAGGGTGACCCCTACGAGCAGTACTTC. Protein product: CASSPQGDPYEQYF.

This clone was recorded a few times. This chain uses TRBV9 with TRBJ1-3; 11 bases agree with TRBD1. Looked up from germline, CDR1 is SGDLS and CDR2 is YYNGEE. The CDR3 consists of 16 residues. V was pared by 3 bases and J by 2 bases, with 4 bases of the junction left unmatched. Here the CDR3 reads CASSASGQGAGNTIYF. The CDR3 region has the DNA TGTGCCAGCAGCGCATCGGGACAGGGGGCTGGAAACACCATATATTTT.

CDR3 in amino acids: CASSQGRPVGGFRDTQYF. The DNA of the CDR3 is TGCGCCAGCAGCCAAGGGCGCCCCGTAGGGGGTTTCAGGGATACGCAGTATTTT. The V gene is TRBV4-1, the J gene TRBJ2-3, with D possibly matching TRBD1 (6 bases). Germline CDR1 and CDR2: MGHRA and YSYEKL. The V end was cut by 1 base, the J end by 6 bases, with 23 bases between. The CDR3 is 18 residues long.

The chain employs TRBV19 and TRBJ1-1; 7 bases map to TRBD1. This CDR3 is 14 amino acids long. The trim removed 6 bases at V and 0 bases at J, leaving 4 bases unmatched. Germline V gives CDR1 LNHDA, CDR2 SQIVND (reference sequence). CDR3 protein: CASRVDRMNTEAFF. DNA of the CDR3: TGTGCCAGTAGGGTGGACAGGATGAACACTGAAGCTTTCTTT.